This TCR beta chain was captured by sequencing in a study of blood T cell repertoires in COVID-19. About the study: Donors in the United States, Italy and Spain gave samples during acute or convalescent COVID-19. The cDNA or gDNA used as material had been derived from T cells, B-cell-depleted T cells, or PBMCs.

V gave up 5 bases and J gave up 1 base; unmatched junction bases: 5. Germline lookup yields CDR1 MNHEY and CDR2 SMNVEV (reference sequence). This CDR3 is 15 amino acids long. The repertoire was sequenced with immunoSEQ multiplex PCR; TCRdb's copy has only in-frame clones and lacks some. The table lists approximately 67,000 clones, about 90% of them singletons. Sequencing was done on a sample of peripheral blood. V and J are TRBV27 and TRBJ2-7; 10 nucleotides align to TRBD1. The sequence came from a human donor in a cohort sampled during active COVID-19. The CDR3 loop is CASSAPGQGSYEQYF. In DNA form, the CDR3 reads TGTGCCAGCAGTGCACCGGGACAGGGGTCCTACGAGCAGTACTTC.